One sample yielded the 18 T cell receptor beta chains listed below, sequenced in a study of blood T cell repertoires in COVID-19. Produced via immunoSEQ multiplex PCR; TCRdb's table is partial and in-frame only. The table lists 300,000 to 450,000 clones, about 88% of them singletons, with approximately 2.9% in the top ten. The source material was peripheral blood. The receptors originated from a human donor in a cohort sampled during active COVID-19.

The rearrangement joins TRBV27 to TRBJ1-6; D is unclear. This CDR3 is built from 13 residues. Trimming left V 3 bases short and J 3 bases short, with 3 bases between. Germline V gives CDR1 MNHEY, CDR2 SMNVEV (reference sequence). The DNA of the CDR3 is TGTGCCAGCAGTTTCGGCTATAATTCACCCCTCCACTTT. Protein product: CASSFGYNSPLHF.

This rearrangement joins TRBV6-2 or TRBV6-3 to TRBJ1-2; D is uncertain. Germline CDR1 MNHEY, CDR2 SVGEGT. Trimming removed 6 bases from V and 3 bases from J, with 11 bases in between. This CDR3 is built from 13 residues. CDR3 residues: CASSGEKHYGYTF. The CDR3 nucleotides read TGTGCCAGCAGCGGAGAAAAGCACTATGGCTACACCTTC.

J is TRBJ2-1 and V is TRBV9; 11 nucleotides agree with TRBD2. CDR3 length: 14 residues. Trimming cost V 4 bases and J 7 bases; bases outside gene matches: 4. Germline V gene data show CDR1 as SGDLS and CDR2 as YYNGEE. CDR3 sequence reads: CASSTRLAGNEQFF. DNA for the CDR3: TGTGCCAGCAGCACCCGACTAGCGGGGAATGAGCAGTTCTTC.

This clone was recorded once. V and J are TRBV3-1 (or the pseudogene TRBV3-2) and TRBJ1-5; D is perhaps TRBD1 (5 bases). Trimming removed 1 base at V and 7 bases at J, with 14 bases between. The CDR3 loop spans 15 amino acids. In germline, CDR1 is LGHDT, CDR2 YNNKEL (reference sequence). CDR3 protein: CASSQGTGGGQPQHF. CDR3 nucleotides: TGTGCCAGCAGCCAAGGGACGGGGGGAGGACAGCCCCAGCATTTT.

This clone was observed a single time. V gene TRBV19 combines with J gene TRBJ1-5; TRBD1 matches at 9 bases. This CDR3 has 16 residues. The ends lost 6 bases at V and 0 bases at J; junction bases unmatched: 6. CDR1 and CDR2 from the germline V gene are LNHDA and SQIVND (reference sequence). The DNA for the CDR3 is TGTGCCAGTAGCCGGACAGGGGCCCGTAGCAATCAGCCCCAGCATTTT. Its protein product is CASSRTGARSNQPQHF. The full variable domain, its missing parts supplied by reference TRBV19 and TRBJ1-5, is DGGITQSPKYLFRKEGQNVTLSCEQNLNHDAMYWYRQDPGQGLRLIYYSQIVNDFQKGDIAEGYSVSREKKESFPLTVTSAQKNPTAFYLCASSRTGARSNQPQHFGDGTRLSIL.

Comments on this clone: This CDR3 is also generated by other DNA sequences in the sample. V usage is TRBV29-1 and J usage is TRBJ2-7; 11 bases align to TRBD1. The CDR3 consists of 13 residues. Looked up from germline, CDR1 is SQVTM and CDR2 is ANQGSEA. V shed 3 bases and J 4 bases; nucleotides not matched to a gene: 2. The DNA for the CDR3 is TGCAGCGTTGAGGGACAGGGGGGGTACGAGCAGTACTTC. This codes for CSVEGQGGYEQYF.

CDR3 loop: CASSYSKQGPWEQYF. Here the CDR3 DNA reads TGTGCCAGCAGTTACTCTAAACAGGGTCCATGGGAGCAGTACTTC. V usage is TRBV6-5 and J usage is TRBJ2-7; weak D call: TRBD1 (6 bases). V gave up 0 bases and J gave up 7 bases, with 16 bases separating them. The CDR3 runs 15 residues. Germline CDR1 MNHEY, CDR2 SVGAGI.

The chain recombines TRBV6-5 with TRBJ1-5; D might be TRBD1 (5 bases). Germline V gene lookup returns CDR1 MNHEY and CDR2 SVGAGI. V was pared by 2 bases and J by 6 bases, with 11 bases between. The CDR3 runs 14 residues. The CDR3 nucleotides are TGTGCCAGCAGTTACAGGGGTTCTTCTCAGCCCCAGCATTTT. Amino acid sequence: CASSYRGSSQPQHF.

A note on this clone: A junction boundary mismatches the germline segment, possibly from a read error. V is TRBV23-1 and J is TRBJ1-5; 7 positions agree with TRBD1. TRBV23-1 is treated as an ORF (open reading frame) with a function not yet certain. The CDR3 is 18 amino acids. The CDR3 region is CASTQYRDRGYSNQPQHF. The CDR3 region has the DNA TGCGCCAGCACTCAATACCGGGACAGAGGGTATAGCAATCAGCCCCAGCATTTT.

In nucleotides, the CDR3 is TGTGCCAGCAGCTTAACAGGGAGGAACACCGGGGAGCTGTTTTTT. Its translation is CASSLTGRNTGELFF. The rearrangement uses TRBV7-9 and TRBJ2-2, with D possibly matching TRBD1 (6 bases). Between the trimmed V and J ends, which lost 2 bases and 1 base, there was a span of 8 bases. Germline V gene sequence: CDR1 SEHNR, CDR2 FQNEAQ (reference sequence). The CDR3 is 15 amino acids.

In its sample, this clone was seen once. The V call is TRBV30, the J call TRBJ2-3, with 10 bases that match TRBD2. From germline, CDR1 is GTSNPN and CDR2 SVGIG (reference sequence). J lost 0 bases, V lost 8 bases, and 14 bases had no gene match. The length of the CDR3 is 17 residues. CDR3 nucleotide sequence: TGTGCCCGAGCTAGCGGGGGAACCCTATCTAGCACAGATACGCAGTATTTT. Amino acid sequence: CARASGGTLSSTDTQYF.

This sequence joins TRBV30 and TRBJ1-6; maybe TRBD1 (6 bases). The CDR3 has 14 amino acids. Trimming took 3 bases from V and 10 from J, leaving 16 bases between them. Germline V gives CDR1 GTSNPN, CDR2 SVGIG (reference sequence). The CDR3 spells CAWRSGGANSPLHF. CDR3 nucleotides: TGTGCCTGGAGGTCTGGGGGGGCAAACTCACCCCTCCACTTT.

This chain uses TRBV11-2 with TRBJ2-7, with D tentatively TRBD2 (6 bases). Trimming cost V 5 bases and J 2 bases, with 16 bases left between them. The CDR3 runs to 15 residues. Germline V CDR1 and CDR2: SGHAT, FQNNGV. The CDR3 loop reads CASSAGNQLTYEQYF. CDR3 DNA: TGTGCCAGCAGCGCGGGGAATCAGCTTACCTACGAGCAGTACTTC. The full variable domain, its missing parts supplied by reference TRBV11-2 and TRBJ2-7, is EAGVAQSPRYKIIEKRQSVAFWCNPISGHATLYWYQQILGQGPKLLIQFQNNGVVDDSQLPKDRFSAERLKGVDSTLKIQPAKLEDSAVYLCASSAGNQLTYEQYFGPGTRLTVT.

Note on this clone: The identical CDR3 is also encoded by other nucleotide sequences in the sample. The rearrangement joins TRBV7-9 to TRBJ1-6; D is undetermined. The germline CDR1 and CDR2 sequences are SEHNR and FQNEAQ (reference sequence). Between the trimmed V and J ends, which lost 5 bases and 7 bases, there was a span of 6 bases. The CDR3 is made up of 12 amino acids. The CDR3 DNA reads as TGTGCCAGCAGCCTGTCGAATTCACCCCTCCACTTT. Translated, it gives CASSLSNSPLHF.

This clone was recorded once. The rearrangement joins TRBV19 to TRBJ1-1; TRBD1 might be the D (5 bases). In germline, CDR1 is LNHDA, CDR2 SQIVND (reference sequence). This CDR3 has 15 amino acids. The V gene lost 8 bases and the J gene lost 1 base, with 17 bases spanning the gap. In DNA, the CDR3 is TGTGCCAGTTTGAATCTCTATAGGGGGAACACTGAAGCTTTCTTT. Translation: CASLNLYRGNTEAFF.

There are a few counts of this clone. V usage is TRBV7-9 and J usage is TRBJ1-1; D is undetermined. Germline loops: CDR1 SEHNR, CDR2 FQNEAQ (reference sequence). V was clipped by 3 bases and J by 0 bases, with 5 bases between them. The CDR3 totals 13 residues. CDR3 coding DNA: TGTGCCAGCAGCTTGGCACTGAACACTGAAGCTTTCTTT. It specifies CASSLALNTEAFF.

The chain uses TRBV28 and TRBJ1-2; D is unclear. Looked up from germline, CDR1 is MDHEN and CDR2 is SYDVKM. This CDR3 has 14 amino acids. Deletions cut 4 bases from V and 6 bases from J, with 15 bases between. Here the CDR3 reads CASSSPARRDGYTF. The CDR3 DNA sequence: TGTGCCAGCAGTTCCCCCGCCCGTCGCGATGGCTACACCTTC.

The rearrangement links TRBV2 to TRBJ2-4; possibly TRBD2 for D (5 bases). CDR3 size: 16 residues. Germline lookup yields CDR1 SNHLY and CDR2 FYNNEI. Trimming stripped 3 bases from V and 4 bases from J, with 16 bases between. The CDR3 sequence: CASSDSGVYNKNIQYF. The CDR3 coding sequence is TGTGCCAGCAGTGATTCCGGGGTCTACAATAAAAACATTCAGTACTTC.